These 20 T cell receptor beta chains came from one sample sequenced in a study of blood T cell repertoires in COVID-19. Libraries were prepared by immunoSEQ multiplex PCR; TCRdb keeps only in-frame clonotypes and omits some of them. Of 150,000 to 200,000 clones detected, 70% to 90% appear once; the ten largest clones hold about 3%. The sample comprised peripheral blood. Receptors were obtained from a man aged 35 to 55 with active or convalescent COVID-19.

The chain couples TRBV12-5 to TRBJ2-5; 12 bases line up with TRBD1. After removal of 9 bases from V and 4 bases from J, the junction contained 3 bases not matched to a gene. CDR1 is LGHNT and CDR2 is FRNRAP in the germline V gene. The length of the CDR3 is 13 residues. The chain's CDR3 is CASGTGGVETQYF. In DNA form, the CDR3 reads TGTGCTAGCGGGACAGGGGGCGTAGAGACCCAGTACTTC.

The chain employs TRBV9 and TRBJ2-3, with 13 nucleotides matching TRBD2. CDR1 is SGDLS, CDR2 YYNGEE, per germline. V gave up 3 bases and J gave up 6 bases; unmatched junction bases: 4. This CDR3 has 15 amino acids. CDR3 sequence reads: CASSGTSGGADTQYF. CDR3 sequence (DNA): TGTGCCAGCAGCGGAACTAGCGGGGGGGCGGATACGCAGTATTTT.

The chain recombines TRBV5-6 with TRBJ1-1, with 7 bases identical to TRBD1. This CDR3 has 14 amino acids. With V trimmed by 3 bases and J by 5 bases, 7 bases remained unmatched. Per the germline V gene, CDR1 is SGHDT and CDR2 is YYEEEE. The CDR3 here is CASSSDRERTEAFF. In nucleotides, the CDR3 is TGTGCCAGCAGCTCTGACAGGGAGAGGACTGAAGCTTTCTTT. Supplemented by reference TRBV5-6 and TRBJ1-1, the full variable domain reads DAGVTQSPTHLIKTRGQQVTLRCSPKSGHDTVSWYQQALGQGPQFIFQYYEEEERQRGNFPDRFSGHQFPNYSSELNVNALLLGDSALYLCASSSDRERTEAFFGQGTRLTVV.

The CDR3 here is CASSHGLAGGPKQYF. CDR3 DNA: TGTGCCAGCAGCCATGGACTAGCGGGGGGGCCAAAGCAGTACTTC. The V and J genes are TRBV3-1 (or the pseudogene TRBV3-2) and TRBJ2-7; 15 bases fit TRBD2. V lost 3 bases, J lost 8 bases, and 5 bases stayed unmatched. The V gene's germline CDR1 is LGHDT and CDR2 YNNKEL (reference sequence). The CDR3 covers 15 residues.

The rearrangement joins TRBV7-9 to TRBJ1-5, with D possibly matching TRBD1 (5 bases). The V end lost 1 base, the J end lost 3 bases, and 10 bases lay between the germline ends. CDR1 SEHNR and CDR2 FQNEAQ come from the germline V gene (reference sequence). There are 15 residues in the CDR3. The CDR3 protein is CASSLVTGDNQPQHF. DNA of the CDR3: TGTGCCAGCAGCTTAGTCACAGGCGACAATCAGCCCCAGCATTTT. Full variable domain (outside the CDR3, taken from reference TRBV7-9 and TRBJ1-5): DTGVSQNPRHKITKRGQNVTFRCDPISEHNRLYWYRQTLGQGPEFLTYFQNEAQLEKSRLLSDRFSAERPKGSFSTLEIQRTEQGDSAMYLCASSLVTGDNQPQHFGDGTRLSIL.

In nucleotides, the CDR3 is TGTGCCACCAGCAGTACAACAGGGTGGTCGAGCACAGATACGCAGTATTTT. Protein: CATSSTTGWSSTDTQYF. The rearrangement uses TRBV15 and TRBJ2-3; tentatively, D is TRBD1 (6 bases). The germline V gene has CDR1 LNHNV and CDR2 YYDKDF (reference sequence). The CDR3 totals 17 residues. The V end lost 3 bases, the J end lost 0 bases, and 16 bases lay between the germline ends.

The chain recombines TRBV7-9 with TRBJ2-3, with D tentatively TRBD1 (6 bases). The CDR3 consists of 15 residues. Trimming pared 5 bases from V and 1 base from J, leaving 13 bases between. Looked up from germline, CDR1 is SEHNR and CDR2 is FQNEAQ (reference sequence). The CDR3 reads CASSAMGARTDTQYF. In DNA form, the CDR3 reads TGTGCCAGCAGCGCAATGGGGGCCCGCACAGATACGCAGTATTTT. Combining the CDR3 with reference TRBV7-9 and TRBJ2-3 gives the whole variable domain DTGVSQNPRHKITKRGQNVTFRCDPISEHNRLYWYRQTLGQGPEFLTYFQNEAQLEKSRLLSDRFSAERPKGSFSTLEIQRTEQGDSAMYLCASSAMGARTDTQYFGPGTRLTVL.

The chain joins TRBV6-2 or TRBV6-3 to TRBJ2-1, with D maybe TRBD1 (6 bases). The V end was cut by 5 bases, the J end by 8 bases, with 13 bases between. This CDR3 is 13 amino acids long. Per germline, CDR1 MNHEY and CDR2 SVGEGT. For the CDR3, the DNA is TGTGCCAGCAGTAACCCCCAGGGGTATGAGCAGTTCTTC. Protein sequence: CASSNPQGYEQFF.

The gene calls are TRBV7-8 and TRBJ1-1; no definite D call. Per germline, CDR1 SGHVS and CDR2 FQNEAQ. CDR3 size: 13 residues. Trimming left V 2 bases short and J 4 bases short, with 8 bases between. The CDR3 spells CASSLFGGTEAFF. In nucleotides, the CDR3 is TGTGCCAGCAGCTTATTCGGTGGCACTGAAGCTTTCTTT.

About this clone itself: This sample also contains other DNA sequences that code for the same CDR3. The V and J genes are TRBV19 and TRBJ2-2, with 8 nucleotides matching TRBD1. Trimming cost V 5 bases and J 4 bases; bases outside gene matches: 3. CDR3 size: 14 residues. Germline-derived CDR1 and CDR2 are LNHDA and SQIVND (reference sequence). The CDR3 is CASSSQGGTGELFF. The CDR3 DNA sequence: TGTGCCAGTAGTTCACAGGGGGGCACCGGGGAGCTGTTTTTT.

The J gene is TRBJ1-2, the V gene TRBV18, with 7 bases matching TRBD1. Germline V gene sequence: CDR1 KGHSH, CDR2 LQKENI. V trimming: 3 bases; J trimming: 4 bases; junction bases outside the gene matches: 5. The CDR3 runs 14 residues. The CDR3 DNA reads TGTGCCAGCTCACCCTCCGGGACAGCCTATGGCTACACCTTC. Amino acids: CASSPSGTAYGYTF.

The chain couples TRBV27 to TRBJ1-6; D is ambiguous. The CDR3 extends over 16 amino acids. Deletions cut 0 bases from V and 0 bases from J, with 6 bases between. CDR1 and CDR2 (germline): MNHEY, SMNVEV (reference sequence). CDR3 amino acids: CASSLSPSSYNSPLHF. CDR3 DNA sequence: TGTGCCAGCAGTTTATCTCCCAGCTCCTATAATTCACCCCTCCACTTT.

The chain uses TRBV19 and TRBJ2-3; 7 nucleotides align to TRBD2. V trimming: 4 bases; J trimming: 3 bases; junction bases outside the gene matches: 4. This CDR3 contains 14 residues. CDR1 LNHDA and CDR2 SQIVND come from the germline V gene (reference sequence). In DNA, the CDR3 is TGTGCCAGTAGTAGTTCGGGAGGAACAGATACGCAGTATTTT. Its protein is CASSSSGGTDTQYF. The full variable domain, its missing parts supplied by reference TRBV19 and TRBJ2-3, is DGGITQSPKYLFRKEGQNVTLSCEQNLNHDAMYWYRQDPGQGLRLIYYSQIVNDFQKGDIAEGYSVSREKKESFPLTVTSAQKNPTAFYLCASSSSGGTDTQYFGPGTRLTVL.

The rearrangement joins TRBV4-1 to TRBJ2-7; TRBD2 aligns across 9 bases. There are 16 residues in the CDR3. Germline values: CDR1 MGHRA, CDR2 YSYEKL. Losses at the gene ends were 0 bases for V and 1 base for J; bases not matched to a gene: 4. The CDR3 bases are TGCGCCAGCAGCCAAGAAGGAGCGGGGGGATCCTACGAGCAGTACTTC. This codes for CASSQEGAGGSYEQYF.

This clone was detected a few times. The genes are TRBV6-5 and TRBJ1-5, with 9 positions matching TRBD1. With 5 bases clipped from V and 5 bases from J, the junction kept 1 base outside the gene matches. Germline assignment: CDR1 MNHEY and CDR2 SVGAGI. This CDR3 spans 13 amino acids. CDR3 bases: TGTGCCAGCAGTCGGGACAGGGATCAGCCCCAGCATTTT. Residues: CASSRDRDQPQHF.

The rearrangement uses TRBV28 and TRBJ2-7; D possibly corresponds to TRBD1 (6 bases). This CDR3 has 13 amino acids. Germline V gene data show CDR1 as MDHEN and CDR2 as SYDVKM. The V end lost 6 bases, the J end lost 5 bases, and 14 bases lay between the germline ends. The CDR3 protein is CASRGGQNHEQYF. The DNA of the CDR3 is TGTGCCAGCAGAGGCGGACAGAACCACGAGCAGTACTTC.

CDR3 sequence: CASRGITEAFF. CDR3 nucleotide sequence: TGTGCCAGCAGGGGCATCACTGAAGCTTTCTTT. This sequence joins TRBV25-1 and TRBJ1-1; D ambiguous. V was shortened by 6 bases and J by 4 bases, with 6 bases between the two germline ends. The germline gives CDR1 MGHDK, CDR2 SYGVNS. This CDR3 is built from 11 residues.

The CDR3 bases are TGTGCCAGCAGTGAGTCTGTTAACACCATATATTTT. This codes for CASSESVNTIYF. This rearrangement joins TRBV12-3 or TRBV12-4 to TRBJ1-3; D remains ambiguous. The V and J ends lost 5 bases and 7 bases respectively, with 9 bases between them. The length of the CDR3 is 12 residues.

V usage is TRBV6-4 and J usage is TRBJ1-5; unclear D gene. This CDR3 region has 14 residues. Germline CDR1 MRHNA, CDR2 SNTAGT. Trimming removed 6 bases at V and 2 bases at J, with 11 bases between. As DNA, the CDR3 is TGTGCCAGCAGACCGGAGGCGGGCAATCAGCCCCAGCATTTT. Protein: CASRPEAGNQPQHF.

This rearrangement joins TRBV11-2 to TRBJ2-2; D remains unclear. V lost 5 bases and J 1 base, leaving 11 bases between the germline ends. The CDR3 is made up of 15 amino acids. Germline lookup yields CDR1 SGHAT and CDR2 FQNNGV. The CDR3 DNA sequence: TGTGCCAGCAGCCCTGCACTCCTGAACACCGGGGAGCTGTTTTTT. It is translated as CASSPALLNTGELFF.